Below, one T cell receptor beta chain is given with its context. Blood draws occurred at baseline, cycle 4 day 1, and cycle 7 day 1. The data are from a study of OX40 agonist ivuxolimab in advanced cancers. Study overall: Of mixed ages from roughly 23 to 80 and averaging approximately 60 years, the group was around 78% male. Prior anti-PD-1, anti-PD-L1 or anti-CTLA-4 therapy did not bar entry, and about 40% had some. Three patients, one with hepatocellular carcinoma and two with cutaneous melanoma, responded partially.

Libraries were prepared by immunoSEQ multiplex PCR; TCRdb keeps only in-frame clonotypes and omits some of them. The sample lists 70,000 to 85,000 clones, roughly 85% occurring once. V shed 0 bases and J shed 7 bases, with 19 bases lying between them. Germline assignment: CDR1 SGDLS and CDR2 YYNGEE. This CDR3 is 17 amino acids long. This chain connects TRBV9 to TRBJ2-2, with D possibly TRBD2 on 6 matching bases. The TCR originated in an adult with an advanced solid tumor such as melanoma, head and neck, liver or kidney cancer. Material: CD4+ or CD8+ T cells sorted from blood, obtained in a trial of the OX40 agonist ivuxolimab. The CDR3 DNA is TGTGCCAGCAGCGTAGGTCCCGTGGGAGGAAGCGTCGGGGAGCTGTTTTTT. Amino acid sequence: CASSVGPVGGSVGELFF.